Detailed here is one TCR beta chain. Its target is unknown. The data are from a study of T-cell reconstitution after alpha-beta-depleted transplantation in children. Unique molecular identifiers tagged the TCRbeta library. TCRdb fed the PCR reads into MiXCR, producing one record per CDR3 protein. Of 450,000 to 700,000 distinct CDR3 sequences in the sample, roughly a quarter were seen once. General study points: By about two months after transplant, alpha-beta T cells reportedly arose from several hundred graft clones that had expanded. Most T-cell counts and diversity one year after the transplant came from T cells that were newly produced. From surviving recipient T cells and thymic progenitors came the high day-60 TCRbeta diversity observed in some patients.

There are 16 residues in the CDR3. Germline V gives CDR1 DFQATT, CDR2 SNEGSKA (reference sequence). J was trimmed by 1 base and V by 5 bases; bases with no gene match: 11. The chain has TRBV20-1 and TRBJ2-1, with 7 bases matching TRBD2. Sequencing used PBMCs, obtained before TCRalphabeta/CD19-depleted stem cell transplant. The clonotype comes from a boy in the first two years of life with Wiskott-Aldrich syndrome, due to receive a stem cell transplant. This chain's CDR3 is CSAETKLAMSYNEQFF. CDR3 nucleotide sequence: TGCAGTGCTGAAACCAAACTAGCGATGTCCTACAATGAGCAGTTCTTC.